These T cell receptor beta chains were read from a single sample in a study of beta chain features in type 1 diabetes. Produced via immunoSEQ multiplex PCR; TCRdb's table is partial and in-frame only. The sample records some 350,000 clones, 13% being singletons. Sequenced: naive CD4+ T cells from blood. The receptor source for this set is a woman aged 18-29 years with type 1 diabetes. The CDR3 runs from the conserved cysteine through the conserved F or W. A D gene is named only where the DNA matches it firmly. The size field is filled for only some rows; it gives once, few, many or a size class.

d_gene	j_gene	v_gene	abundance	CDR3aa
TRBD2	TRBJ2-1	TRBV18	.	CASSPLLAGANEQFF
.	TRBJ1-5	TRBV28	few	CASIAGFSNQPQHF
TRBD1	TRBJ2-6	TRBV5-4	few	CASSQDRGGDYSGANVLTF
TRBD2	TRBJ2-2	TRBV5-4	few	CASSRSGKGITGELFF
TRBD2	TRBJ2-5	TRBV7-6	few	CASSARGVETQYF
.	TRBJ2-1	TRBV2	.	CASSAGTYNEQFF
TRBD1	TRBJ2-1	TRBV19	few	CASSMGDRQVNEQFF
TRBD2	TRBJ2-5	TRBV11-3	.	CASSLSGGPSETQYF
TRBD2	TRBJ2-7	TRBV28	.	CASRTGLAGGPTYEQYF
.	TRBJ1-4	TRBV30	.	CACGNGLSAEKLFF
TRBD1	TRBJ2-1	TRBV7-9	few	CASSLWGQGYEQFF
.	TRBJ1-5	TRBV4-3	few	CASSQDAQVNQPQHF
.	TRBJ2-2	TRBV29-1	.	CSVGRDGTGELFF
.	TRBJ1-1	TRBV2	.	CASSDRGGVTEAFF
.	TRBJ1-1	TRBV28	few	CASSLGLTTEAFF
.	TRBJ2-7	TRBV6-6	once	CASSYGGHTGLEQYF
.	TRBJ1-5	TRBV10-3	.	CAISEWQGGNQPQHF
TRBD1	TRBJ2-2	TRBV10-3	few	CAISLSDRATGELFF
TRBD2	TRBJ2-1	TRBV4-2	.	CASSHRTSGSSQSYNEQFF
TRBD1	TRBJ2-3	TRBV7-6	.	CASSSTGVSTDTQYF
.	TRBJ1-1	TRBV7-6	few	CASSPINTEAFF
TRBD2	TRBJ2-3	TRBV30	.	CAWTWGGKTDTQYF
.	TRBJ1-1	TRBV29-1	few	CSVAGRLNTEAFF
TRBD2	TRBJ2-3	TRBV4-2	few	CASSQGGGGGPTQYF
.	TRBJ2-2	TRBV18	.	CASSPRTAKNTGELFF
.	TRBJ2-2	TRBV29-1	few	CSVSGNAGELFF
.	TRBJ2-3	TRBV10-3	.	CAISEALSGTDTQYF
.	TRBJ2-1	TRBV7-3	few	CASSSIGGTWDEQFF
TRBD1	TRBJ2-6	TRBV19	.	CASRGQGLSGANVLTF
TRBD2	TRBJ2-7	TRBV25-1	.	CASSEGTSVAYEQYF
.	TRBJ2-3	TRBV28	few	CASGPDTQYF
TRBD2	TRBJ2-2	TRBV5-1	.	CASSPPGTSGGGELFF
TRBD2	TRBJ2-5	TRBV7-2	.	CASSLSSGRTETQYF
.	TRBJ2-7	TRBV5-1	few	CASSPGQGRIYEQYF
TRBD1	TRBJ2-6	TRBV19	few	CASKGQGNSGANVLTF